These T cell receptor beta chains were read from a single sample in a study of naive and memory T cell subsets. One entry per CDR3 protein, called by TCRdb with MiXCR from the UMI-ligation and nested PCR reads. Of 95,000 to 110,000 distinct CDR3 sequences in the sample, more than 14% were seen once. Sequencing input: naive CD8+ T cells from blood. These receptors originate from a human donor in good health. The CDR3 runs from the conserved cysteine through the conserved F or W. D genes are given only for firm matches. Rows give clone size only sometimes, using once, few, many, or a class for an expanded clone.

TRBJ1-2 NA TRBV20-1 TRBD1 TGCAGTGCTAGGCGGGACAGGGGCCCTGGCTACACCTTC CSARRDRGPGYTF
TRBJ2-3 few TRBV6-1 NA TGTGCCAGCAGGGGGGACGGATCTTCCGATACGCAGTATTTT CASRGDGSSDTQYF
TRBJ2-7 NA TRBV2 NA TGTGCCAGCAGGGGGGACGGACCCTCCTACGAGCAGTACTTC CASRGDGPSYEQYF
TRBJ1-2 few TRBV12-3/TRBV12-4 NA TGTGCCAGCAGTTTATGGGGAGACTATGGCTACACCTTC CASSLWGDYGYTF
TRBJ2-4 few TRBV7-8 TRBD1 TGTGCCAGCAGGGCCCACCCTTCCGGGACAGTAGCCAAAAACATTCAGTACTTC CASRAHPSGTVAKNIQYF
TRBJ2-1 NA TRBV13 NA TGTGCCAGCAGCCCCGGACTAAGCTCCTACAATGAGCAGTTCTTC CASSPGLSSYNEQFF
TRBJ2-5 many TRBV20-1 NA TGCAGTGCTAGAGATCACGGGACCGTTGGAGAGACCCAGTACTTC CSARDHGTVGETQYF
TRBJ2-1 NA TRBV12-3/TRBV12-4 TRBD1 TGTGCCAGCAGTTTGAGGGAGCAGGGGGTACATGAGCAGTTCTTC CASSLREQGVHEQFF
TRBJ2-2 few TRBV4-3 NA TGCGCCAGCAGCCAAGATTCAGGGTCGAACACCGGGGAGCTGTTTTTT CASSQDSGSNTGELFF
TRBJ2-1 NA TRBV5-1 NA TGCGCCAGCAGCTCGAGTCAGGGTGTTAGTGAGCAGTTCTTC CASSSSQGVSEQFF
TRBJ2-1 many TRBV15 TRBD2 TGTGCCACCAGCAGAAAAAACACGGGGGGGCACAACAATGAGCAGTTCTTC CATSRKNTGGHNNEQFF
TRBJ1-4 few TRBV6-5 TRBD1 TGTGCCAGCAGTACTACAGGGGCAACTAATGAAAAACTGTTTTTT CASSTTGATNEKLFF
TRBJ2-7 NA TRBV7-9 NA TGTGCCAGCAGCCCCACGTGGGGGGCCGACGAGCAGTACTTC CASSPTWGADEQYF
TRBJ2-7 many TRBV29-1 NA TGCAGCGTTGAATTCGGGACACCCTACGAGCAGTACTTC CSVEFGTPYEQYF
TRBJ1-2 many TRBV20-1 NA TGCAGTGCTAGAAATACAGGGTCCTATGGCTACACCTTC CSARNTGSYGYTF
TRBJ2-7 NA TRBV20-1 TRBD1 TGCAGTGCTAGGGATTCAGGGGGTAGTGGCCAGTTCTACGAGGAGTACTTC CSARDSGGSGQFYEEYF
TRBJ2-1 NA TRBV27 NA TGTGCCAGCAGTTTGGACGCGGGTACGTGGAATGAGCAGTTCTTC CASSLDAGTWNEQFF
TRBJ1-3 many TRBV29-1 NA TGCAGCGTTGTTTCCCAGGGGTGGGACACCATATATTTT CSVVSQGWDTIYF
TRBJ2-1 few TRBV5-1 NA TGCGCCAGCAGCTTGGCCCACAATGAGCAGTTCTTC CASSLAHNEQFF
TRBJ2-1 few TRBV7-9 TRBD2 TGTGCCAGCAGCAAGCGGGAGTACGACTACAATGAGCAGTTCTTC CASSKREYDYNEQFF
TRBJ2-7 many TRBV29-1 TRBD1 TGCAGCGGTAAGGACAGGAGAAGCTACGAGCAGTACTTC CSGKDRRSYEQYF
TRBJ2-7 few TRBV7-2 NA TGTGCCAGCAGCTCCCCCGGCCTACCAAACTACGAGCAGTACTTC CASSSPGLPNYEQYF
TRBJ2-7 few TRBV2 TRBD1 TGTGCCAGCAAAGGAATTCCGGGACAGGGAAACTACGAGCAGTACTTC CASKGIPGQGNYEQYF
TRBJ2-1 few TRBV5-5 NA TGTGCCAGCAGCTTGGTAGAAAAAACCCTCTACAATGAGCAGTTCTTC CASSLVEKTLYNEQFF
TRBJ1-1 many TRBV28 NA TGTGCCAGCAGTCCTAAGACCGGGCCATACCTCCGAGGGGCTTTCTTT CASSPKTGPYLRGAFF
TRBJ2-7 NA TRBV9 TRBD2 TGTGCCAGCACCCCGGGACTAGCAGAGTCCTACGAGCAGTACTTC CASTPGLAESYEQYF
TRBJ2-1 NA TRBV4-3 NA TGCGCCAGCGGCCGCACGGTGGCGGGGAGCTACAATGAGCAGTTCTTC CASGRTVAGSYNEQFF
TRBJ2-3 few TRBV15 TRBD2 TGTGCCACCAGCAGATATCTAGCGGGAGCCACAGATACGCAGTATTTT CATSRYLAGATDTQYF
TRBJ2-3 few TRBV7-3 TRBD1 TGTGCCAGCAGGGAGGACAGGGAACCTATCGGCGGCACAGATACGCAGTATTTT CASREDREPIGGTDTQYF
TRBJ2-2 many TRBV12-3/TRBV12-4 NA TGTGCCAGCAGTTTCTCGGGGGCCGGGGAGCTGTTTTTT CASSFSGAGELFF
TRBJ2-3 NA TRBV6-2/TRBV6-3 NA TGTGCCAGCAGTTACTCATCGGATACGCAGTATTTT CASSYSSDTQYF
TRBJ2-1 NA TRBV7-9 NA TGTGCCAGCAGCTTAGGACAGCATGAGCAGTTCTTC CASSLGQHEQFF
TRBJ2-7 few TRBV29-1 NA TGCAGCGTTGATTGGGGGCTCTCCTACGAGCAGTACTTC CSVDWGLSYEQYF
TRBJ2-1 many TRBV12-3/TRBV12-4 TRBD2 TGTGCCAGCAGCCCCGGGACTAGCGGGAGCCATGAGCAGTTCTTC CASSPGTSGSHEQFF
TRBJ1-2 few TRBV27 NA TGTGCCAGCAACACCAAAGCCGGGGGAGACTATGGCTACACCTTC CASNTKAGGDYGYTF
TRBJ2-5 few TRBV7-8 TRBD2 TGTGCCAGCAGCTTAGAGGGTAGCGGGAGTGAGACCCAGTACTTC CASSLEGSGSETQYF
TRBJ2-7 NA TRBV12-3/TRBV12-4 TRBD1 TGTGCCAGCAGCCCAGGGGGTTCCTACGAGCAGTACTTC CASSPGGSYEQYF
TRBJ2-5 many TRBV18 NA TGTGCCAGCTCACCGTCGGACAGCGGACAAGAGACCCAGTACTTC CASSPSDSGQETQYF
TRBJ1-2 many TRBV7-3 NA TGTGCCAGCAGCCCACTCGGCGTAGGCGACGAAAACTACACCTTC CASSPLGVGDENYTF
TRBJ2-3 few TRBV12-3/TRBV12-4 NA TGTGCCAGCAGTTTTACCAGGGCACAGATAGATACGCAGTATTTT CASSFTRAQIDTQYF